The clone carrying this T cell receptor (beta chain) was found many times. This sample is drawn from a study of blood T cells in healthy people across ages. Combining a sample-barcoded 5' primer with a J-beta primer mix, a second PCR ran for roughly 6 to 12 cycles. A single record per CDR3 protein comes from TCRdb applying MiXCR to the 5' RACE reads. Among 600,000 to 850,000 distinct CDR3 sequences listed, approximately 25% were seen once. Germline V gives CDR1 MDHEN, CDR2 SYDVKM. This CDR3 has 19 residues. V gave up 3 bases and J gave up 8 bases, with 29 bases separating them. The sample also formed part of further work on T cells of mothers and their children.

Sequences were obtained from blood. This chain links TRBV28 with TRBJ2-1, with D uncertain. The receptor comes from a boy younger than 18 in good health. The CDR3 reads CASSFLWMVGRFKGDEQFF. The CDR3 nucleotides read TGTGCCAGCAGTTTTCTATGGATGGTCGGCCGTTTTAAAGGCGATGAGCAGTTCTTC.